The 12 T cell receptor beta chains presented below share a single source sample, sequenced in a study of T cell responses to AZD1222 COVID-19 vaccine. The assay was immunoSEQ multiplex PCR, and TCRdb's table has in-frame clones only and misses some. This table holds roughly 100,000 clones, 80% to 90% found once. The specimen was peripheral blood, collected on day 0 of AZD1222 vaccination. Source of these receptors: an adult in good health.

The chain combines TRBV11-2 with TRBJ2-1, with 7 bases that match TRBD1. The CDR3 loop spans 16 amino acids. CDR1 is SGHAT, CDR2 FQNNGV, per germline. V lost 4 bases, J lost 8 bases, and 14 bases stayed unmatched. The CDR3, as DNA: TGTGCCAGCAGCTGGGATGCGGACAGGTTGATCGATGAGCAGTTCTTC. It is translated as CASSWDADRLIDEQFF.

This clone was seen once. V gene TRBV6-2 or TRBV6-3 combines with J gene TRBJ1-2, with a tentative D call TRBD1 (5 bases). V lost 5 bases to trimming and J lost 8 bases, with 12 bases between them. Germline V CDR1 and CDR2: MNHEY, SVGEGT. The CDR3 spans 12 residues. The CDR3 DNA reads as TGTGCCAGCAGTACCCCAGGGTACGGCTACACCTTC. It translates to CASSTPGYGYTF.

The CDR3 spells CASSARLAGRYEQYF. The CDR3 DNA follows: TGTGCCAGCAGCGCTCGACTAGCGGGGAGGTACGAGCAGTACTTC. The V and J genes are TRBV7-3 and TRBJ2-7; 11 bases line up with TRBD2. The CDR3 consists of 15 residues. After removal of 5 bases from V and 4 bases from J, the junction contained 7 bases not matched to a gene. From germline, CDR1 is SGHTA and CDR2 FQGTGA.

The chain couples TRBV6-5 to TRBJ1-2, with 10 bases fitting TRBD1. V was clipped by 5 bases and J by 8 bases; unmatched bases: 8. CDR1 is MNHEY and CDR2 is SVGAGI in the germline V gene. The CDR3 is made up of 14 amino acids. CDR3 sequence (DNA): TGTGCCAGCAGTCTCGGACAGGGGGATTGGGGCTACACCTTC. Translated: CASSLGQGDWGYTF.

J is TRBJ1-2 and V is TRBV7-9; no reliable D call. Trimming took off 5 bases at V and 7 bases at J, with 11 bases between the two ends. Germline lookup yields CDR1 SEHNR and CDR2 FQNEAQ (reference sequence). The CDR3 consists of 12 residues. CDR3: CASSPREGGYTF. CDR3 coding DNA: TGTGCCAGCAGCCCTCGAGAGGGTGGCTACACCTTC.

The chain carries TRBV5-5 and TRBJ2-7; D may be TRBD1 (6 bases). Deletions cut 5 bases from V and 4 bases from J, with 19 bases between. The germline V gene has CDR1 SGHKS and CDR2 YYEKEE (reference sequence). The CDR3 runs to 15 residues. The CDR3 bases are TGTGCCAGCAGACGGTACAGGACAGACAGATACGAGCAGTACTTC. Protein: CASRRYRTDRYEQYF.

This clone is a singleton in its sample. This sequence joins TRBV2 and TRBJ1-4; D unclear. Germline values: CDR1 SNHLY, CDR2 FYNNEI. The CDR3 spans 15 residues. Trimming removed 2 bases from V and 7 bases from J, with 14 bases in between. In DNA form, the CDR3 reads TGTGCCAGCAGTGAACTCACCTCAGTTGTTGAAAAACTGTTTTTT. This sequence encodes CASSELTSVVEKLFF.

This chain links TRBV19 with TRBJ2-3; D remains unclear. V lost 7 bases and J 0 bases, leaving 14 bases between the germline ends. There are 15 residues in the CDR3. CDR1 is LNHDA, CDR2 SQIVND, per germline (reference sequence). CDR3 protein: CASTKGTSSTDTQYF. In DNA, the CDR3 is TGTGCCAGTACAAAGGGAACATCTAGCACAGATACGCAGTATTTT.

The table lists this clone with a count of one. V and J are TRBV11-3 and TRBJ2-1, with TRBD2 as a possible D gene (6 bases). The CDR3 has 18 amino acids. V lost 0 bases, J lost 9 bases, and 24 bases lay in between. Germline-derived CDR1 and CDR2 are SGHNT and YENEEA. The DNA of the CDR3 is TGTGCCAGCAGCTTAGAATTTCCTGGCGGACTACGAAGGGGTGAGCAGTTCTTC. It specifies CASSLEFPGGLRRGEQFF. Combining the CDR3 with reference TRBV11-3 and TRBJ2-1 gives the whole variable domain EAGVVQSPRYKIIEKKQPVAFWCNPISGHNTLYWYLQNLGQGPELLIRYENEEAVDDSQLPKDRFSAERLKGVDSTLKIQPAELGDSAVYLCASSLEFPGGLRRGEQFFGPGTRLTVL.

The chain couples TRBV5-1 to TRBJ1-3, with TRBD1 as a possible D gene (5 bases). This CDR3 is built from 15 residues. V gave up 4 bases and J gave up 3 bases, with 14 bases separating them. Germline V lookup: CDR1 SGHRS, CDR2 YFSETQ. The CDR3 protein is CASSPGGASGNTIYF. The CDR3 DNA sequence: TGCGCCAGCAGCCCGGGAGGGGCGAGTGGAAACACCATATATTTT.

The V and J genes are TRBV2 and TRBJ1-6; perhaps TRBD1 as D (5 bases). This CDR3 region has 14 residues. The germline V gene encodes CDR1 SNHLY and CDR2 FYNNEI. Between the trimmed V and J ends, which lost 4 bases and 11 bases, there was a span of 15 bases. The CDR3 reads CASSAEGPITPLHF. CDR3 DNA: TGTGCCAGCAGTGCGGAGGGACCAATAACACCCCTCCACTTT.

This CDR3 is CASSPRGLNTEAFF. In DNA form, the CDR3 reads TGTGCCAGCAGCCCCCGCGGCTTGAACACTGAAGCTTTCTTT. V gene TRBV9 combines with J gene TRBJ1-1; no clear D. CDR3 length equals 14 residues. Germline V gene lookup returns CDR1 SGDLS and CDR2 YYNGEE. V was trimmed by 4 bases and J by 0 bases, leaving 10 bases between them.